Each of the 21 T cell receptor beta chains below was sequenced from the same sample in a study of T cell responses to AZD1222 COVID-19 vaccine. The repertoire was sequenced with immunoSEQ multiplex PCR; TCRdb's copy has only in-frame clones and lacks some. The table includes approximately 150,000 clones, 85% to 95% detected once. This sample comprised peripheral blood, obtained on day 0 of AZD1222 vaccination. The origin of the receptors is an adult in good health.

The chain couples TRBV4-2 to TRBJ2-2; D is perhaps TRBD1 (6 bases). V lost 0 bases to trimming and J lost 1 base, with 18 bases between them. Germline values: CDR1 LGHNA, CDR2 YNFKEQ. The CDR3 loop spans 19 amino acids. The CDR3 region has the DNA TGTGCCAGCAGCCAAGAGCTGCACCTTGGGGGCGGGAACACCGGGGAGCTGTTTTTT. Translated: CASSQELHLGGGNTGELFF.

The V gene is TRBV19, the J gene TRBJ2-3; D not certain. V lost 10 bases and J 4 bases, leaving 24 bases between the germline ends. In germline, CDR1 is LNHDA, CDR2 SQIVND (reference sequence). This CDR3 spans 16 amino acids. The CDR3 reads CATQKGLGQGSDTQYF. CDR3 bases: TGTGCCACGCAAAAAGGGCTCGGGCAAGGATCAGATACGCAGTATTTT.

With regard to this clone: This CDR3 is also generated by other DNA sequences in the sample. The chain is built from TRBV12-3 or TRBV12-4 and TRBJ1-3; D is ambiguous. V was shortened by 2 bases and J by 7 bases, with 3 bases between the two germline ends. The CDR3 has 11 amino acids. The CDR3, as DNA: TGTGCCAGCAGTTTAAGGAACACCATATATTTT. As protein: CASSLRNTIYF.

V is TRBV18 and J is TRBJ2-4; no clear D. Per germline, CDR1 KGHSH and CDR2 LQKENI. CDR3 length: 14 residues. V was shortened by 4 bases and J by 10 bases, with 17 bases between the two germline ends. The CDR3, as DNA: TGTGCCAGCTCACTTACCGACATTCTTGATATTCAGTACTTC. It specifies CASSLTDILDIQYF.

The chain is built from TRBV29-1 and TRBJ2-2, with D perhaps TRBD1 or TRBD2 (7 bases each). This CDR3 has 14 amino acids. CDR1 and CDR2 (germline): SQVTM, ANQGSEA. The V end lost 7 bases, the J end lost 2 bases, and 14 bases lay between the germline ends. CDR3 in amino acids: CSAERDRNTGELFF. In DNA, the CDR3 is TGCAGCGCTGAGCGGGACAGAAACACCGGGGAGCTGTTTTTT.

The chain uses TRBV10-3 and TRBJ1-2; D is ambiguous. The CDR3 runs to 13 residues. Between the trimmed V and J ends, which lost 2 bases and 5 bases, there was a span of 9 bases. Germline values: CDR1 ENHRY, CDR2 SYGVKD. CDR3 sequence reads: CAISEIPGYGYTF. CDR3 sequence (DNA): TGTGCCATCAGTGAGATTCCGGGGTATGGCTACACCTTC.

CDR3 DNA sequence: TGTGCCAGCAGCTTAGAGCAAGCCCCTAACTATGGCTACACCTTC. Translating gives CASSLEQAPNYGYTF. The chain carries TRBV7-6 and TRBJ1-2; D gene ambiguous. Germline loops: CDR1 SGHVS, CDR2 FNYEAQ. Deletions cut 1 base from V and 0 bases from J, with 9 bases between. This CDR3 contains 15 residues.

V and J are TRBV18 and TRBJ1-2; 9 bases are shared with TRBD1. CDR1 is KGHSH and CDR2 is LQKENI in the germline V gene. The CDR3 spans 16 residues. The J segment lost 5 bases and the V segment lost 2 bases, leaving 9 bases of the junction unmatched. The CDR3 region has the DNA TGTGCCAGCTCACCAGCTAAGACAGGGGGAAAGTATGGCTACACCTTC. Its translation: CASSPAKTGGKYGYTF.

The V call is TRBV14, the J call TRBJ1-1; D not resolved. CDR1 is SGHDN, CDR2 FVKESK, per germline. The CDR3 sequence is 15 residues long. With 4 bases removed from V and 1 base from J, the gap between germline ends came to 13 bases. The CDR3 loop is CASSLQPTGNTEAFF. DNA of the CDR3: TGTGCCAGCAGCCTCCAGCCGACCGGGAACACTGAAGCTTTCTTT.

V and J are TRBV6-6 and TRBJ1-6; TRBD1 is a possible D gene (6 bases). This CDR3 comprises 15 residues. V dropped 5 bases and J dropped 8 bases, with 16 bases sitting between them. The germline V gene encodes CDR1 MNHNY and CDR2 SVGAGI (reference sequence). CDR3 sequence (DNA): TGTGCCAGCAGTACAGGGTCCACAAATCATTCACCCCTCCACTTT. Amino acids: CASSTGSTNHSPLHF.

The chain recombines TRBV6-1 with TRBJ1-1; D not certain. Germline CDR1 reads MNHNS; CDR2 reads SASEGT. With 5 bases removed from V and 0 bases from J, the gap between germline ends came to 7 bases. The CDR3 has 13 amino acids. The CDR3 loop reads CASSNGLNTEAFF. The CDR3 region has the DNA TGTGCCAGCAGTAACGGGTTGAACACTGAAGCTTTCTTT.

The chain employs TRBV28 and TRBJ1-5; the D gene is possibly TRBD1 (5 bases). Trimming shortened V by 4 bases and J by 0 bases, and 10 bases separated the two germline ends. CDR1 and CDR2 (germline): MDHEN, SYDVKM. CDR3 length equals 15 residues. CDR3 residues: CASSWEGTSNQPQHF. The CDR3 region has the DNA TGTGCCAGCAGTTGGGAAGGGACTAGCAATCAGCCCCAGCATTTT. The full variable domain, completed using reference TRBV28 and TRBJ1-5, is DVKVTQSSRYLVKRTGEKVFLECVQDMDHENMFWYRQDPGLGLRLIYFSYDVKMKEKGDIPEGYSVSREKKERFSLILESASTNQTSMYLCASSWEGTSNQPQHFGDGTRLSIL.

The chain employs TRBV9 and TRBJ2-2, with D unresolved. Germline CDR1 SGDLS, CDR2 YYNGEE. Trimming took off 4 bases at V and 1 base at J, with 11 bases between the two ends. The CDR3 is 15 amino acids. CDR3 sequence: CASSSRTENTGELFF. DNA for the CDR3: TGTGCCAGCAGCTCACGGACGGAGAACACCGGGGAGCTGTTTTTT.

The J gene is TRBJ2-5, the V gene TRBV3-1 (or the pseudogene TRBV3-2); no firm D call. The CDR3 contains 12 residues. CDR1 is LGHDT and CDR2 is YNNKEL in the germline V gene (reference sequence). The V end lost 3 bases, the J end lost 2 bases, and 4 bases lay between the germline ends. The CDR3 protein is CASSHSQETQYF. CDR3 nucleotides: TGTGCCAGCAGCCACTCACAAGAGACCCAGTACTTC.

The chain links TRBV19 to TRBJ2-7; TRBD2 matches at 9 bases. The V segment lost 10 bases and the J segment 3 bases; nucleotides outside the gene matches: 7. From germline, CDR1 is LNHDA and CDR2 SQIVND (reference sequence). The CDR3 has 13 residues. For the CDR3, the DNA is TGTGCCACCAGGATAGCGGGGGACTACGAGCAGTACTTC. Translation: CATRIAGDYEQYF.

The V call is TRBV11-3, the J call TRBJ2-5; 7 bases match TRBD1. The trim removed 5 bases at V and 5 bases at J, leaving 8 bases unmatched. The CDR3 length is 14 residues. Germline assignment: CDR1 SGHNT and CDR2 YENEEA. CDR3 region: CASSQDRSGETQYF. CDR3 nucleotide sequence: TGTGCCAGCAGCCAGGACAGGTCGGGCGAGACCCAGTACTTC.

This sequence joins TRBV14 and TRBJ2-3; 8 positions agree with TRBD1. J gave up 4 bases and V 2 bases, and 11 bases lay outside the gene matches. The CDR3 sequence is 17 residues long. Germline V CDR1 and CDR2: SGHDN, FVKESK. CDR3 loop: CASSQWGIQGVADTQYF. CDR3 nucleotides: TGTGCCAGCAGCCAATGGGGGATACAGGGGGTCGCAGATACGCAGTATTTT.

Of note for this clone: Germline is not matched at one junction end, which may reflect a read error. This chain uses TRBV6-1 with TRBJ1-1; TRBD1 is a possible D gene (6 bases). This CDR3 has 13 residues. Germline V gives CDR1 MNHNS, CDR2 SASEGT. CDR3 in amino acids: CASIEGGGTEAFF. CDR3 coding DNA: TGTGCCAGCATTGAAGGGGGAGGCACTGAAGCTTTCTTT.

The V gene is TRBV28, the J gene TRBJ2-4; weak D call: TRBD1 (6 bases). In germline, CDR1 is MDHEN, CDR2 SYDVKM. V lost 9 bases and J lost 0, with 24 bases in between. This CDR3 contains 18 residues. Written as DNA, the CDR3 is TGTGCCAGACCCACCCCACAGGGCACACAACTAGCCAAAAACATTCAGTACTTC. This codes for CARPTPQGTQLAKNIQYF.

The chain has TRBV3-1 (or the pseudogene TRBV3-2) and TRBJ1-6, with D possibly being TRBD1 (6 bases). Germline V gene lookup returns CDR1 LGHDT and CDR2 YNNKEL (reference sequence). Deletions cut 0 bases from V and 9 bases from J, with 12 bases between. The CDR3 is 15 amino acids. The CDR3 spells CASSQDPYRASPLHF. In DNA, the CDR3 is TGTGCCAGCAGCCAAGACCCTTACAGGGCTTCACCCCTCCACTTT.

This chain links TRBV7-3 with TRBJ1-2, with 8 bases identical to TRBD1. The trim removed 5 bases at V and 8 bases at J, leaving 19 bases unmatched. This CDR3 is 17 amino acids long. CDR1 is SGHTA, CDR2 FQGTGA, per germline. The CDR3, as DNA: TGTGCCAGCAGCCGAATTAGGAGACAGGGGAAAATCTTAGGCTACACCTTC. This sequence encodes CASSRIRRQGKILGYTF.